Detailed here is one TCR beta chain. The data were obtained in a study of blood T cell repertoires in COVID-19. The wider study: COVID-19 samples, acute and convalescent, were from the United States, Italy and Spain. PBMCs, B-cell-depleted T cells, or T cells provided the cDNA or gDNA that made up the material.

From germline, CDR1 is SGHTA and CDR2 FQGTGA. V lost 5 bases and J lost 1; bases outside the gene matches: 5. The length of the CDR3 is 17 residues. Authors' data handling: Researchers report that nucleated cell counts were estimated from reference gene primer amplification. Libraries were prepared by immunoSEQ multiplex PCR; TCRdb keeps only in-frame clonotypes and omits some of them. That table furnishes V, J and clone size, whereas the DNA furnished D and trimming. The sample includes about 59,000 clones, 79% of them seen just once. The sequence derives from a man aged 55 to 69 with acute or convalescent COVID-19. The chain employs TRBV7-3 and TRBJ2-6, with 10 bases that match TRBD1. The sample comprised peripheral blood. The CDR3 reads CASSQTGGASGANVLTF. CDR3 nucleotide sequence: TGTGCCAGCAGCCAGACAGGGGGCGCTTCTGGGGCCAACGTCCTGACTTTC. The variable domain in full, with the rest retrieved from reference TRBV7-3 and TRBJ2-6, is GAGVSQTPSNKVTEKGKYVELRCDPISGHTALYWYRQSLGQGPEFLIYFQGTGAADDSGLPNDRFFAVRPEGSVSTLKIQRTERGDSAVYLCASSQTGGASGANVLTFGAGSRLTVL.